This T cell receptor beta chain was identified in a study of T cells in narcolepsy. Germline V gene lookup returns CDR1 SGHNT and CDR2 YYREEE (reference sequence). Trimming took 0 bases from V and 8 from J, leaving 12 bases between them. This CDR3 comprises 14 residues. Points on this clone: Its specificity is unknown.

Whole-study findings and limits: Autoreactive clone sequences were missing from some blood memory CD4+ repertoires.

The data were produced by immunoSEQ multiplex PCR, yet TCRdb's version contains in-frame clones alone and is incomplete. The sample lists fewer than 40,000 clones; about 80% were seen once. The receptor was isolated from a human donor in good health. Sequencing was carried out using memory (CD45RA-) CD4+ T cells from blood. V is TRBV5-4 and J is TRBJ1-3; a possible D gene is TRBD1 (5 bases). The CDR3 sequence: CASSLAGGGDTIYF. CDR3 DNA sequence: TGTGCCAGCAGCTTGGCCGGGGGGGGAGACACCATATATTTT.